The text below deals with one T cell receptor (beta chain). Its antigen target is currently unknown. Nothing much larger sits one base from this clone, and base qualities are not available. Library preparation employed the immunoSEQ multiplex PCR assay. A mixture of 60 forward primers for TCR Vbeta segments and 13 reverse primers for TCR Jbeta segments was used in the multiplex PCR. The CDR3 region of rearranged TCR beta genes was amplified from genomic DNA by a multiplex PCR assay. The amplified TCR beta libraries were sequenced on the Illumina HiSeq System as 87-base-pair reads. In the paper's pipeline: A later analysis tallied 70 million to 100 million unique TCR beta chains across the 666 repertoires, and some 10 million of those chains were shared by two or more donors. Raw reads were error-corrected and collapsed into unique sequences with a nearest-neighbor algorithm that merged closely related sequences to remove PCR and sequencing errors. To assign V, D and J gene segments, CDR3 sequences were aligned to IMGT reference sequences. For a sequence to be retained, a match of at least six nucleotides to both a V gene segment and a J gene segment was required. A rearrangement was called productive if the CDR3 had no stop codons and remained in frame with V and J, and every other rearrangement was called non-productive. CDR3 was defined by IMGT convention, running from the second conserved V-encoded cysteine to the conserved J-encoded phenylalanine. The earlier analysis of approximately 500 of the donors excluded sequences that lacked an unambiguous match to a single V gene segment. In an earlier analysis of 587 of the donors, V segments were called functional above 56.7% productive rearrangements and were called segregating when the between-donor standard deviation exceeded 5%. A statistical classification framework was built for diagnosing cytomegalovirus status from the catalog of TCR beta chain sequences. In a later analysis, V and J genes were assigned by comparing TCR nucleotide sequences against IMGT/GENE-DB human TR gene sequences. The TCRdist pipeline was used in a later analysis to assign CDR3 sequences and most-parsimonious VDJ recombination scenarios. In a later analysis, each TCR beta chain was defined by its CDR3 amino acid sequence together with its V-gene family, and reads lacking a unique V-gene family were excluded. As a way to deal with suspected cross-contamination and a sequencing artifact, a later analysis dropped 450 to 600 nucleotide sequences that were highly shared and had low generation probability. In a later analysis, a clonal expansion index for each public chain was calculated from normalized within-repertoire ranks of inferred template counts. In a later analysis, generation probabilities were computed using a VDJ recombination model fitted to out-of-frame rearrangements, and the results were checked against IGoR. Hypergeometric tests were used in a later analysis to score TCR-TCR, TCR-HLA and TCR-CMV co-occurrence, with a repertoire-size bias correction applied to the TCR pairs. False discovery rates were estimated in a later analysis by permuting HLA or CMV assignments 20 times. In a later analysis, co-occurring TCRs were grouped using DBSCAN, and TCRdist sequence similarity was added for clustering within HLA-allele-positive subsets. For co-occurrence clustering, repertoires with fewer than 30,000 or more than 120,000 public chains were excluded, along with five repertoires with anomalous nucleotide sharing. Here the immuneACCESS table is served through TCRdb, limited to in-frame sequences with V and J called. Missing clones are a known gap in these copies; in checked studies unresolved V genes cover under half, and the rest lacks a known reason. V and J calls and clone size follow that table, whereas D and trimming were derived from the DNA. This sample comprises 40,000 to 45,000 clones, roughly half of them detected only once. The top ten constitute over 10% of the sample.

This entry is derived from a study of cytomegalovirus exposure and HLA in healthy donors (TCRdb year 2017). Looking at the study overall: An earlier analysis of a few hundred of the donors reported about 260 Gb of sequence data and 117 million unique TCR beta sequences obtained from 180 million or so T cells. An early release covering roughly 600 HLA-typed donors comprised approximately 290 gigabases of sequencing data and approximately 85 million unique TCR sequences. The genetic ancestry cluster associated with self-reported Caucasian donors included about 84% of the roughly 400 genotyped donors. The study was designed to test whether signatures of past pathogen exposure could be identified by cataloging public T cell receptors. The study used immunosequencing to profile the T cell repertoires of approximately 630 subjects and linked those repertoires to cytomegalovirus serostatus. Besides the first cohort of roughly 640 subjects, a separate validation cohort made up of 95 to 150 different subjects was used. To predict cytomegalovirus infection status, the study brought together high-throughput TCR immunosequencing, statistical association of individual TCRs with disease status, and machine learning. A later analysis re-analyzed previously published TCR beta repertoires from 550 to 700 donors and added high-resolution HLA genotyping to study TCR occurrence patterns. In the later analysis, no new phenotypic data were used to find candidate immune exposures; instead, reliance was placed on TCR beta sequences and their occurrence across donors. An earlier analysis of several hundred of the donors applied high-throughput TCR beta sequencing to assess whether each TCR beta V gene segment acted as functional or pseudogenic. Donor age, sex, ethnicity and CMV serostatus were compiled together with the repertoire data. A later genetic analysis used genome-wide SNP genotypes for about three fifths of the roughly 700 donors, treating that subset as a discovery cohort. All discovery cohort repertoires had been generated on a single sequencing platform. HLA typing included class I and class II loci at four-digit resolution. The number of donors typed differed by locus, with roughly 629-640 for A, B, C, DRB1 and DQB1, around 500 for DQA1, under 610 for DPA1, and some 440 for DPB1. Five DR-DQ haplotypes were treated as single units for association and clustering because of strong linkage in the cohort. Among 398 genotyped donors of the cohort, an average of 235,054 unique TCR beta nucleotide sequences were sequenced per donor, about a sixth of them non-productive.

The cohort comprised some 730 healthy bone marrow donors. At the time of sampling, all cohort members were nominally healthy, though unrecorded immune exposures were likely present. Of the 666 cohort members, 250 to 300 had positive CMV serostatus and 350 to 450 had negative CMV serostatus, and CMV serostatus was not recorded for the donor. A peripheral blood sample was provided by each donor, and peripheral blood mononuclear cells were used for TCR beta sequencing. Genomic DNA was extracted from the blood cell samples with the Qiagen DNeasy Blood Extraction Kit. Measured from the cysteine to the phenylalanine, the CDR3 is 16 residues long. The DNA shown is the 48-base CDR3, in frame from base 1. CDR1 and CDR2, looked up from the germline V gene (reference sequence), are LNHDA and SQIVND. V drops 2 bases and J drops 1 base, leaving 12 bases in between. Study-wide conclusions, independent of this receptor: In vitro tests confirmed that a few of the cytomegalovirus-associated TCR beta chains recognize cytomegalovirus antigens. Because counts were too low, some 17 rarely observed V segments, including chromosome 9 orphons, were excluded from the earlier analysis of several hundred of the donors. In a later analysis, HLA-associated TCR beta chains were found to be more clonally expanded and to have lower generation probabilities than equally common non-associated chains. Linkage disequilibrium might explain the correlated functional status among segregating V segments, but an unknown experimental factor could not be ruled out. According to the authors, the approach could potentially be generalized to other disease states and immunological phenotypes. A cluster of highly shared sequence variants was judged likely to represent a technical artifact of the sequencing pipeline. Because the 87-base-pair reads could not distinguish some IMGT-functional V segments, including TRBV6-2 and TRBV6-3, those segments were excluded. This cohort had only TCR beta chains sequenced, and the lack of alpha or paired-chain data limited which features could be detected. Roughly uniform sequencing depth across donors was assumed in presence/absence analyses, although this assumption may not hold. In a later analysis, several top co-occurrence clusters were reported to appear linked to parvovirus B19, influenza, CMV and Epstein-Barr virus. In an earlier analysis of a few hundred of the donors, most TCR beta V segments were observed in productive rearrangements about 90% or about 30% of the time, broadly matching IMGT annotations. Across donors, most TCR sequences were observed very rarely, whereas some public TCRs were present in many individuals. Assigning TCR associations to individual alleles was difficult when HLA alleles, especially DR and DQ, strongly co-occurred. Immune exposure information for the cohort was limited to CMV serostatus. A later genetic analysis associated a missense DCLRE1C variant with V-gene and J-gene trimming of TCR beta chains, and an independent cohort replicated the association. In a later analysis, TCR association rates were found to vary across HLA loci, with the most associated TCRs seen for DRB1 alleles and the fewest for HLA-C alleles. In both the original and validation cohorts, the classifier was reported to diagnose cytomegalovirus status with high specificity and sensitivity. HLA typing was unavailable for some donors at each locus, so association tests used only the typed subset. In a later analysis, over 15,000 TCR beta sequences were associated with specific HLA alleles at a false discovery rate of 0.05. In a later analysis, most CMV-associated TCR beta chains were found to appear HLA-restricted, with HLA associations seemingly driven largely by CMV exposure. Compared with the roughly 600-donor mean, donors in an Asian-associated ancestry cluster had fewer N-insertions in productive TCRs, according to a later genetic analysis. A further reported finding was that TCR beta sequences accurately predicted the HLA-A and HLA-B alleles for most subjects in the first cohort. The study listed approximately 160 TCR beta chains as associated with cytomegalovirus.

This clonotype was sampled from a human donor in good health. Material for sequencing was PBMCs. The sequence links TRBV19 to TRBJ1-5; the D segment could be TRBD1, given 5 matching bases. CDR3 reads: CASSITGVRSNQPQHF. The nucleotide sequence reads TGTGCCAGTAGTATAACAGGTGTTCGGAGCAATCAGCCCCAGCATTTT.